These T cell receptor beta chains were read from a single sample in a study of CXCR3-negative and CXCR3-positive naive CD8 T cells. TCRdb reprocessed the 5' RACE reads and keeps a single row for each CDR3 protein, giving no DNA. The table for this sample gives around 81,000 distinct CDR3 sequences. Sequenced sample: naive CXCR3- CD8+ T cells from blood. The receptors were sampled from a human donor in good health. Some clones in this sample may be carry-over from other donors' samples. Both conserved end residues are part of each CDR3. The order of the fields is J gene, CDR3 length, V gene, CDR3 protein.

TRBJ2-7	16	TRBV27	CASSVLLQGIFHEQYF
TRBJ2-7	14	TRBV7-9	CASSYDRVVAEQYF
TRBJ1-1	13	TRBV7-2	CASSPLTGAEAFF
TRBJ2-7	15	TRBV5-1	CASSSDRASLDEQYF
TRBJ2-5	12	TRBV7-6	CASSLGPSGQYF
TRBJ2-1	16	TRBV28	CASSFELAGGRNEQFF
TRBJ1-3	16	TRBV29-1	CSVALTGSSSGNTIYF
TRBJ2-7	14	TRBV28	CASRERAGNYEQYF
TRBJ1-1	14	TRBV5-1	CASSSTQFGAEAFF
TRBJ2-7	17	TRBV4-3	CASSQGTGTQSGYEQYF
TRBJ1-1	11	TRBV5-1	CASSTNTEAFF
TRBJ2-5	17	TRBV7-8	CASSLVGRLAGRETQYF
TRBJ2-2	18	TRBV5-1	CASSLELAGAYDTGELFF
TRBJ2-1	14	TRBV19	CASSIVRETSEQFF
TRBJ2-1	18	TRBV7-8	CASSLAPSGGSVDNEQFF
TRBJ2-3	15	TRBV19	CASSKRTGGTDTQYF
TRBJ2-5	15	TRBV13	CASSLAAGRQETQYF
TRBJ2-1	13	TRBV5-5	CASSLAGAHEQFF
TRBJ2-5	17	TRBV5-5	CASRLNDRGGVLETQYF
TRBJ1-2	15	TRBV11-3	CASSPHEGTGYGYTF
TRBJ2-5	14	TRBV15	CATSPELVQETQYF
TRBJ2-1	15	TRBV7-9	CASSLISGRNNEQFF
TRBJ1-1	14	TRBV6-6	CASSYSGGGTEAFF
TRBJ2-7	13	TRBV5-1	CASSLGRSYEQYF
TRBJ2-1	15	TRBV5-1	CASSPTGTLSNEQFF
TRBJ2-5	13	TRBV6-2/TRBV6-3	CASSYGYWETQYF
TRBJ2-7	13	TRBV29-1	CSVDRGESYEQYF
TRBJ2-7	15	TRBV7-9	CASSLVPGDSYEQYF
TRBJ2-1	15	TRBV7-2	CASSLSAGGFNEQFF
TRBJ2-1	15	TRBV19	CASSIVHSSYNEQFF
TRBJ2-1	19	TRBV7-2	CASSLGGLAGGLSYNEQFF
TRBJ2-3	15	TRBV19	CASSIGTYGTDTQYF
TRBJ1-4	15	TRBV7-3	CASSSRWTTNEKLFF
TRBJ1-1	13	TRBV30	CAWNEGVGTEAFF
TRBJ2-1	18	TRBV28	CASSLFADYRGSYNEQFF
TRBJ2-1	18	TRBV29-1	CSVEDQVRGKPSYNEQFF
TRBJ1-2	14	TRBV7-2	CASSFLSGGYGYTF
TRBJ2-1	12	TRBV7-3	CASSVGDGEQFF
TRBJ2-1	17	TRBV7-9	CASSSNRGSGPYNEQFF
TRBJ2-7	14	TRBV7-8	CASSLNVRSTEQYF
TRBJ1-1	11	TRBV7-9	CASSRGQGAFF
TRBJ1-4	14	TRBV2	CASSALPVDEKLFF
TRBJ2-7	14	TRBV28	CASSFSGSSYEQYF
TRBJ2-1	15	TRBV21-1	CASSNGLAGYNEQFF
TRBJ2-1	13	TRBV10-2	CATLAGVYNEQFF
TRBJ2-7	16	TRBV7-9	CASSLSEEIKTYEQYF
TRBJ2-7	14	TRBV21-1	CASSKEEGGYEQYF
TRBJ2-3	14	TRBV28	CASRLGGAGDTQYF
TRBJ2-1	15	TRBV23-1	CASSRIDGQGNEQFF
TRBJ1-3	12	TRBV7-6	CASSFAGNTIYF
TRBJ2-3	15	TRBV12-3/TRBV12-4	CATVEKAGVQDTQYF
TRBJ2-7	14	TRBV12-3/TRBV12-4	CASRDRDRGHEQYF
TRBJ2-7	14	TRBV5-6	CASSPTEFNYEQYF